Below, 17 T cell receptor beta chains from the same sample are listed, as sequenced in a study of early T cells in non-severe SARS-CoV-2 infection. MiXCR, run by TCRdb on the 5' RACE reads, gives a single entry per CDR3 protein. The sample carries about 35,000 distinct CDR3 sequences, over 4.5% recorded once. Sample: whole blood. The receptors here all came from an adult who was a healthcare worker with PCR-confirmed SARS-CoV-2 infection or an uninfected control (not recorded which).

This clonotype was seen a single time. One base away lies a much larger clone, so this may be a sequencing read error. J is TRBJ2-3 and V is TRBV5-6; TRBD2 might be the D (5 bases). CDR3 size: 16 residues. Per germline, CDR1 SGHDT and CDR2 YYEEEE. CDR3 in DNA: TGTGCCAGCAGCGGGAATGCGGGCGTGAGCACAGATTCGCAGTATTTT. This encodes CASSGNAGVSTDSQYF.

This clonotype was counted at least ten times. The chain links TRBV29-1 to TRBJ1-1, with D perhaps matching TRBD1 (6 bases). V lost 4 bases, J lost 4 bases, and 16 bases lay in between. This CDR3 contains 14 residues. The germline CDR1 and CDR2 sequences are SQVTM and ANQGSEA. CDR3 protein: CSVATGTAATEAFF. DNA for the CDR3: TGCAGCGTTGCAACAGGGACTGCGGCCACTGAAGCTTTCTTT.

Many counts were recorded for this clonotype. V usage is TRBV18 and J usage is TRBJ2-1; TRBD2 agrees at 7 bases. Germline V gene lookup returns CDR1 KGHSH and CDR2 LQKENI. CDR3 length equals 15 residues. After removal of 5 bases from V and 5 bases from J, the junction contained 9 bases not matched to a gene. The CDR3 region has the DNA TGTGCCAGCTCATCTAAGCGGGATAGGGACAATGAGCAGTTCTTC. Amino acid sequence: CASSSKRDRDNEQFF.

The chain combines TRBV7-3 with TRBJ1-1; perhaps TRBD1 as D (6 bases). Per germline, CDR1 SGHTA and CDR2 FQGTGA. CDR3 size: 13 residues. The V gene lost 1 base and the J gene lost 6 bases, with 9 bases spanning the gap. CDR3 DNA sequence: TGTGCCAGCAGCTTAAATTCAGGGGCTGAAGCTTTCTTT. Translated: CASSLNSGAEAFF.

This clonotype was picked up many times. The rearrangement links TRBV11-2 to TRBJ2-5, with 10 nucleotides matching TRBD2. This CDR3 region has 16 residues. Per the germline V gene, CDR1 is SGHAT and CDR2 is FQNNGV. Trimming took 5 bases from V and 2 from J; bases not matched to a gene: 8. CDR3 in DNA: TGTGCCAGCAGCCCATCTAGCGGGAGTGAGCAAGAGACCCAGTACTTC. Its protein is CASSPSSGSEQETQYF.

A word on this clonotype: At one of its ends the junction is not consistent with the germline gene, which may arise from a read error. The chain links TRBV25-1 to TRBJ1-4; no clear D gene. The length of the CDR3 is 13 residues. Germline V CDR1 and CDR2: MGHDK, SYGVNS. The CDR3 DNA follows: TGTTCCAGCAGTCAAAAAATTGGGGAAAAACTGTTTTTT. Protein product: CSSSQKIGEKLFF.

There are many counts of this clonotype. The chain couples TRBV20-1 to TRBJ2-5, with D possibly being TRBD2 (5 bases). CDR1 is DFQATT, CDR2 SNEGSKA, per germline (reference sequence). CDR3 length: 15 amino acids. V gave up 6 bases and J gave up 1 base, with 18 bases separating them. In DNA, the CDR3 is TGCAGTGCCGAGCGGCGACAAATGCCCCAAGAGACCCAGTACTTC. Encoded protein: CSAERRQMPQETQYF.

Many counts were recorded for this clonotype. The CDR3: CSVVRRPREGPRGQFF. The CDR3 DNA reads as TGCAGCGTTGTCCGACGTCCGCGGGAGGGCCCTCGGGGGCAGTTCTTC. This sequence joins TRBV29-1 and TRBJ2-1; 9 bases are a match to TRBD2. This CDR3 has 16 residues. Looked up from germline, CDR1 is SQVTM and CDR2 is ANQGSEA. Germline trimming cut 4 bases from V and 12 bases from J; bases unmatched to any gene: 19.

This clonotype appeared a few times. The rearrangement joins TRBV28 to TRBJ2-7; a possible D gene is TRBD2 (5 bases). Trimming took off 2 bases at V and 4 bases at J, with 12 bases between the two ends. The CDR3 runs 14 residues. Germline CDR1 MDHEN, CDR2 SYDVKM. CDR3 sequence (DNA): TGTGCCAGCAGTTTAAGAGGGTTTTCTTACGAGCAGTACTTC. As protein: CASSLRGFSYEQYF.

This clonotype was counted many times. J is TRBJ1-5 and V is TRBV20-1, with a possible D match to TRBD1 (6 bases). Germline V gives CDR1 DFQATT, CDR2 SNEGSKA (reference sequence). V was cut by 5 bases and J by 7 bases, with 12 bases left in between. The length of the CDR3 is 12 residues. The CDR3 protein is CSAGPGAQPQHF. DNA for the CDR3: TGCAGTGCTGGGCCAGGGGCCCAGCCCCAGCATTTT.

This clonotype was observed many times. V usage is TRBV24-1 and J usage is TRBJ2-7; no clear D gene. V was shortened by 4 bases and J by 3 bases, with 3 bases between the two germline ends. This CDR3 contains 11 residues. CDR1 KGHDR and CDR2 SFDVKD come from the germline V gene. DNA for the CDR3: TGTGCCACCAGTGACGGCTACGAGCAGTACTTC. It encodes CATSDGYEQYF.

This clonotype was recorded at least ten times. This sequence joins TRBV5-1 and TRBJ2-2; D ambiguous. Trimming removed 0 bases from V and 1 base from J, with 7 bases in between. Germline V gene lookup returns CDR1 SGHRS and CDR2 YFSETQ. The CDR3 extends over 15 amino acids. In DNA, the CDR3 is TGCGCCAGCAGCTTGGGGTCCGGGAACACCGGGGAGCTGTTTTTT. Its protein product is CASSLGSGNTGELFF.

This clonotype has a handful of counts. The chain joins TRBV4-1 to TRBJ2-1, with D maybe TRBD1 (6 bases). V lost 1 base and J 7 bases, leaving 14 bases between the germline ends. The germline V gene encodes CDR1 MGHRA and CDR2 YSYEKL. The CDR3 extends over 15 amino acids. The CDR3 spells CASSQGGPPGNEQFF. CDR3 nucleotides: TGCGCCAGCAGCCAAGGGGGGCCACCTGGAAATGAGCAGTTCTTC.

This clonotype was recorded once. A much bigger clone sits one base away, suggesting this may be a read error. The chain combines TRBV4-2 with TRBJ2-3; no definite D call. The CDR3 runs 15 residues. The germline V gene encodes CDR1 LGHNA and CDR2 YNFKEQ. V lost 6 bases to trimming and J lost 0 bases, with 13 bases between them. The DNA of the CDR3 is TGTGCCAGCAGACAAACCGGCTTTAGCACAGATACGCAGTATTTT. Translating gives CASRQTGFSTDTQYF.

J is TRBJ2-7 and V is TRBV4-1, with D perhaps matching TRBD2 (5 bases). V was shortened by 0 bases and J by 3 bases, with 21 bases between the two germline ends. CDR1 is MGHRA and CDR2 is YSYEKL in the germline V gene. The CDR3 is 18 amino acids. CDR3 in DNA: TGCGCCAGCAGCCAAGAGTGGGGTCTGTGGAAGCGGAACTACGAGCAGTACTTC. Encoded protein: CASSQEWGLWKRNYEQYF.

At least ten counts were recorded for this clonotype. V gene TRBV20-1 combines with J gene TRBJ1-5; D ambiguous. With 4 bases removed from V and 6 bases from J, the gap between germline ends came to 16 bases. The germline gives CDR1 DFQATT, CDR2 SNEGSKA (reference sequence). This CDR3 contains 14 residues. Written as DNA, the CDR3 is TGCAGTGCTAAGGGTGATCAGGCCTCTCAGCCCCAGCATTTT. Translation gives CSAKGDQASQPQHF.

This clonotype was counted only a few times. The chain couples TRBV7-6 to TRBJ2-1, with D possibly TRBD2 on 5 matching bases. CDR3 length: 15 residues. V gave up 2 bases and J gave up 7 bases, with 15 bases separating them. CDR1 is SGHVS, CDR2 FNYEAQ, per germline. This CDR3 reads CASSLRSEGANEQFF. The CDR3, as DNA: TGTGCCAGCAGCTTACGGTCAGAGGGCGCGAATGAGCAGTTCTTC.